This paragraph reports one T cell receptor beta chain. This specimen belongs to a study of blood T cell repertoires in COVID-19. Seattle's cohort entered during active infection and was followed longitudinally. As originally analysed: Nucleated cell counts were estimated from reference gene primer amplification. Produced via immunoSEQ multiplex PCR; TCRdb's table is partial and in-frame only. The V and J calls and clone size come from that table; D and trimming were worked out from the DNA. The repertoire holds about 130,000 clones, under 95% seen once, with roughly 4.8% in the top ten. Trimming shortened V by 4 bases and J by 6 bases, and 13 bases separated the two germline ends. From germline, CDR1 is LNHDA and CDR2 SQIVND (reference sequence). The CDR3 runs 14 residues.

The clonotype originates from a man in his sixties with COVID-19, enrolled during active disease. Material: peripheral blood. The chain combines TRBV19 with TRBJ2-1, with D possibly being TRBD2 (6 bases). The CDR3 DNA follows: TGTGCCAGTAGTAAGGCCCGGGAGTTCAATGAGCAGTTCTTC. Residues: CASSKAREFNEQFF.